These 29 T cell receptor beta chains were all obtained from the same sample, sequenced in a study of cytomegalovirus exposure and HLA in healthy donors. The PCR contained 60 Vbeta and 13 Jbeta primers. The table came from immunoSEQ multiplex PCR; TCRdb's copy has only in-frame clones and leaves some out. The table shows about 260,000 clones, with roughly four fifths occurring only once. Sequencing was performed on PBMCs. The receptors were gathered from a woman aged 40 to 50 in good health and CMV-seropositive.

The gene calls are TRBV9 and TRBJ2-5; the D is unclear. The V end lost 0 bases, the J end lost 5 bases, and 14 bases lay between the germline ends. Per the germline V gene, CDR1 is SGDLS and CDR2 is YYNGEE. CDR3 length: 15 residues. The CDR3 is CASSVEGTLKETQYF. The CDR3, as DNA: TGTGCCAGCAGCGTAGAAGGAACACTAAAGGAGACCCAGTACTTC.

Concerning this clone itself: One end of the junction is discordant with germline, which a read error may explain. The chain recombines TRBV30 with TRBJ2-6; possible D gene TRBD1, 6 bases. The CDR3 has 17 residues. Germline values: CDR1 GTSNPN, CDR2 SVGIG (reference sequence). DNA of the CDR3: TGTGCCTGGCGTGCCGACAGGCCCTACTCTGGGGCCAACGGCCTGACTTTC. This sequence encodes CAWRADRPYSGANGLTF.

This clone was picked up one time. CDR3 residues: CASTPPGNNYGYTF. CDR3 in DNA: TGTGCCAGCACTCCGCCGGGGAATAACTATGGCTACACCTTC. The chain carries TRBV28 and TRBJ1-2; D unresolved. Trimming left V 7 bases short and J 1 base short, with 13 bases between. CDR1 is MDHEN, CDR2 SYDVKM, per germline. CDR3 size: 14 residues.

The genes are TRBV28 and TRBJ1-1; D is possibly TRBD1 (5 bases). The CDR3 runs to 13 residues. The germline CDR1 and CDR2 sequences are MDHEN and SYDVKM. V was cut by 6 bases and J by 5 bases, with 13 bases left in between. CDR3 sequence: CASRGSRDTEAFF. The CDR3 DNA is TGTGCCAGCAGGGGAAGCAGGGATACTGAAGCTTTCTTT.

This sequence joins TRBV5-6 and TRBJ1-1; no clear D. CDR3 length equals 14 residues. Deletions cut 0 bases from V and 3 bases from J, with 9 bases between. Looked up from germline, CDR1 is SGHDT and CDR2 is YYEEEE. CDR3 nucleotide sequence: TGTGCCAGCAGCTTGGCATCAGAAGACACTGAAGCTTTCTTT. Its translation is CASSLASEDTEAFF.

This clone has only one observation. The chain joins TRBV7-2 to TRBJ2-4, with D possibly being TRBD1 (5 bases). Germline V gene lookup returns CDR1 SGHTA and CDR2 FQGNSA. Trimming cost V 5 bases and J 6 bases, with 17 bases left between them. The CDR3 spans 15 residues. For the CDR3, the DNA is TGTGCCAGCAGCCTTCAGGCGGACATGACAAACATTCAGTACTTC. Translated, it gives CASSLQADMTNIQYF.

The chain combines TRBV7-2 with TRBJ2-7; D possibly corresponds to TRBD1 (5 bases). The germline gives CDR1 SGHTA, CDR2 FQGNSA. This CDR3 has 14 residues. The V gene lost 1 base and the J gene lost 2 bases, with 9 bases spanning the gap. CDR3 in amino acids: CASSLEWGTYEQYF. The CDR3, as DNA: TGTGCCAGCAGCTTAGAGTGGGGCACCTACGAGCAGTACTTC.

The chain couples TRBV11-2 to TRBJ1-3; 8 bases agree with TRBD1. Germline loops: CDR1 SGHAT, CDR2 FQNNGV. J was trimmed by 6 bases and V by 0 bases; bases with no gene match: 4. This CDR3 has 15 residues. The CDR3 sequence is CASSLDLDRVNTIYF. CDR3 nucleotides: TGTGCCAGCAGCTTAGACCTGGACAGGGTAAACACCATATATTTT.

The J gene is TRBJ1-5, the V gene TRBV5-6, with 7 nucleotides matching TRBD1. CDR3 length: 13 amino acids. J was trimmed by 4 bases and V by 4 bases; bases with no gene match: 2. The germline V gene has CDR1 SGHDT and CDR2 YYEEEE. The CDR3 region has the DNA TGTGCCAGCAGCCAACAGGGGAATCAGCCCCAGCATTTT. Translating gives CASSQQGNQPQHF.

Comment on this clone: At one end the junction does not follow the germline gene, possibly because of a read error. The chain carries TRBV27 and TRBJ1-4; D may be TRBD1 (5 bases). The CDR3 loop spans 13 amino acids. Germline V gives CDR1 MNHEY, CDR2 SMNVEV (reference sequence). CDR3: CASSTRGNGKLFF. The CDR3 DNA reads TGTGCCAGCAGTACCCGGGGGAATGGAAAACTGTTTTTT. The full variable domain, its missing parts supplied by reference TRBV27 and TRBJ1-4, is EAQVTQNPRYLITVTGKKLTVTCSQNMNHEYMSWYRQDPGLGLRQIYYSMNVEVTDKGDVPEGYKVSRKEKRNFPLILESPSPNQTSLYFCASSTRGNGKLFFGSGTQLSVL.

The chain has TRBV2 and TRBJ2-3, with 13 positions matching TRBD2. CDR3 length: 14 residues. CDR1 is SNHLY and CDR2 is FYNNEI in the germline V gene. V was pared by 4 bases and J by 6 bases, with 1 base of the junction left unmatched. The DNA of the CDR3 is TGTGCCAGCAGTGGGACTAGCGGGAGCGATACGCAGTATTTT. This translates into CASSGTSGSDTQYF.

This sequence joins TRBV7-2 and TRBJ1-5; a weak D match, TRBD1 (6 bases). The V end was cut by 1 base, the J end by 11 bases, with 12 bases between. The CDR3 length is 13 residues. Germline-derived CDR1 and CDR2 are SGHTA and FQGNSA. This CDR3 reads CASSLGPPGAQHF. The CDR3 coding sequence is TGTGCCAGCAGCTTAGGGCCCCCAGGGGCCCAGCATTTT.

CDR3 sequence reads: CASSLEGADGYTF. CDR3 coding DNA: TGCGCCAGCAGCTTGGAGGGAGCCGATGGCTACACCTTC. The gene calls are TRBV5-1 and TRBJ1-2, with D unresolved. Per germline, CDR1 SGHRS and CDR2 YFSETQ. The CDR3 totals 13 residues. Trimming shortened V by 0 bases and J by 6 bases, and 9 bases separated the two germline ends.

J is TRBJ1-5 and V is TRBV2; D might be TRBD1 (6 bases). Germline CDR1 reads SNHLY; CDR2 reads FYNNEI. V was cut by 8 bases and J by 5 bases, with 13 bases left in between. This CDR3 has 13 residues. The DNA for the CDR3 is TGTGCCAGCTCCTGGACAGATTATCAGCCCCAGCATTTT. It encodes CASSWTDYQPQHF.

The CDR3 DNA follows: TGTGCCAGCGACGGGACACTTAGCAATCAGCCCCAGCATTTT. This encodes CASDGTLSNQPQHF. The V call is TRBV6-1, the J call TRBJ1-5; weak D call: TRBD1 (6 bases). Germline CDR1 reads MNHNS; CDR2 reads SASEGT. This CDR3 comprises 14 residues. Trimming stripped 8 bases from V and 0 bases from J, with 11 bases between.

The chain has TRBV19 and TRBJ2-1, with 7 bases matching TRBD2. There are 16 residues in the CDR3. CDR1 is LNHDA and CDR2 is SQIVND in the germline V gene (reference sequence). J lost 5 bases, V lost 4 bases, and 11 bases had no gene match. In DNA, the CDR3 is TGTGCCAGTAGTAATCGTCTAGCGGCGAGCGACAATGAGCAGTTCTTC. It encodes CASSNRLAASDNEQFF.

The chain is built from TRBV5-5 and TRBJ1-1; D is unresolved. The CDR3 runs to 13 residues. The germline CDR1 and CDR2 sequences are SGHKS and YYEKEE (reference sequence). Trimming shortened V by 4 bases and J by 6 bases, and 13 bases separated the two germline ends. Here the CDR3 DNA reads TGTGCCAGCAGCCTAACGGCGGGCGCTGAAGCTTTCTTT. This translates into CASSLTAGAEAFF.

This sequence joins TRBV27 and TRBJ1-1; 8 nucleotides align to TRBD1. Germline CDR1 and CDR2: MNHEY and SMNVEV (reference sequence). CDR3 length: 14 residues. The ends lost 5 bases at V and 1 base at J; junction bases unmatched: 3. The CDR3 DNA reads as TGTGCCAGCAGTGCGGGGACAGGGAACACTGAAGCTTTCTTT. Translated: CASSAGTGNTEAFF.

This clone was seen more than once but under ten times. The chain is built from TRBV18 and TRBJ1-1; 8 bases are shared with TRBD1. Trimming at V came to 3 bases and at J to 11 bases, leaving 8 bases not matched to a gene. Germline CDR1 is KGHSH and CDR2 is LQKENI. The CDR3 spans 13 residues. In DNA, the CDR3 is TGTGCCAGCTCACCGGGACAGGACTTAGTCGCTTTCTTT. It translates to CASSPGQDLVAFF.

The chain recombines TRBV10-3 with TRBJ2-5, with 8 bases aligning to TRBD2. This CDR3 comprises 14 residues. V dropped 10 bases and J dropped 5; count of bases not matched to a gene: 12. The germline CDR1 and CDR2 sequences are ENHRY and SYGVKD. The CDR3 DNA is TGTGCCACCAGGCCCGGGACTAGGGTTGAGACCCAGTACTTC. Translated: CATRPGTRVETQYF.

About this clone itself: The junction differs from germline at one of its ends, possibly a read error. The V and J genes are TRBV5-1 and TRBJ2-6, with D perhaps TRBD2 (7 bases). Germline CDR1 reads SGHRS; CDR2 reads YFSETQ. The CDR3 is 18 residues long. The CDR3 loop is CASSLGVSLGGGANGLTF. The CDR3 region has the DNA TGCGCCAGCAGCTTGGGCGTCAGCCTCGGTGGGGGGGCCAACGGCCTGACTTTC.

This clone has just one count. V is TRBV30 and J is TRBJ1-2; maybe TRBD1 (5 bases). The germline CDR1 and CDR2 sequences are GTSNPN and SVGIG (reference sequence). V was clipped by 7 bases and J by 4 bases, with 13 bases between them. The CDR3 runs to 12 residues. Here the CDR3 reads CASQGGLYGYTF. The CDR3 DNA sequence: TGTGCCTCCCAGGGAGGCCTCTATGGCTACACCTTC.

The V and J genes are TRBV11-2 and TRBJ2-1, with TRBD2 matching 11 bases. The CDR3 contains 17 residues. Germline V CDR1 and CDR2: SGHAT, FQNNGV. V shed 6 bases and J 7 bases; nucleotides not matched to a gene: 14. CDR3 nucleotide sequence: TGTGCCAGCAGATCAGACCTCACTAGCGGGAGACCAAATGAGCAGTTCTTC. Residues: CASRSDLTSGRPNEQFF.

With respect to this clone: One end of the junction fails to match germline, which may point to a read error. The chain uses TRBV28 and TRBJ1-2, with a possible D match to TRBD1 (5 bases). The CDR3 runs to 12 residues. Germline loops: CDR1 MDHEN, CDR2 SYDVKM. The CDR3 loop reads CASSRRGGGYAF. The CDR3 coding sequence is TGTGCCAGCAGCCGGAGGGGAGGTGGCTACGCCTTC.

The chain couples TRBV15 to TRBJ2-3; TRBD1 matches at 11 bases. Germline V gives CDR1 LNHNV, CDR2 YYDKDF (reference sequence). Unmatched junction bases numbered 1, after V lost 5 bases and J lost 0 bases. The CDR3 runs to 15 residues. The CDR3 loop is CATSWDRGSTDTQYF. The CDR3 bases are TGTGCCACCAGCTGGGACAGGGGGAGCACAGATACGCAGTATTTT.

J is TRBJ1-1 and V is TRBV2, with no clear D. Between the trimmed V and J ends, which lost 1 base and 1 base, there was a span of 7 bases. The germline V gene has CDR1 SNHLY and CDR2 FYNNEI. This CDR3 has 14 amino acids. The CDR3 loop reads CASSEDGGNTEAFF. CDR3 DNA: TGTGCCAGCAGTGAAGATGGCGGGAACACTGAAGCTTTCTTT.

In DNA form, the CDR3 reads TGCGCCAGCAGCTTGGAGGCTAGCGGGACCTACGAGCAGTACTTC. Its protein is CASSLEASGTYEQYF. V is TRBV5-1 and J is TRBJ2-7; 9 nucleotides align to TRBD2. The CDR3 loop spans 15 amino acids. From germline, CDR1 is SGHRS and CDR2 YFSETQ. J gave up 2 bases and V 0 bases, and 3 bases lay outside the gene matches.

The V and J genes are TRBV28 and TRBJ1-5; D perhaps matches TRBD1 (5 bases). Trimming pared 7 bases from V and 7 bases from J, leaving 17 bases between. The germline CDR1 and CDR2 sequences are MDHEN and SYDVKM. The CDR3 extends over 14 amino acids. The CDR3 sequence is CASTPSGNYQPQHF. The CDR3 DNA follows: TGTGCCAGCACCCCCTCAGGGAATTACCAGCCCCAGCATTTT.

Comment on this clone: Germline is not matched at one junction end, which may reflect a read error. The chain couples TRBV6-5 to TRBJ1-5, with TRBD1 matching 8 bases. This CDR3 has 13 residues. Germline V gene lookup returns CDR1 MNHEY and CDR2 SVGAGI. The CDR3 loop is CTSRGQENQPQHF. Here the CDR3 DNA reads TGTACCAGCAGGGGACAGGAGAATCAGCCCCAGCATTTT.